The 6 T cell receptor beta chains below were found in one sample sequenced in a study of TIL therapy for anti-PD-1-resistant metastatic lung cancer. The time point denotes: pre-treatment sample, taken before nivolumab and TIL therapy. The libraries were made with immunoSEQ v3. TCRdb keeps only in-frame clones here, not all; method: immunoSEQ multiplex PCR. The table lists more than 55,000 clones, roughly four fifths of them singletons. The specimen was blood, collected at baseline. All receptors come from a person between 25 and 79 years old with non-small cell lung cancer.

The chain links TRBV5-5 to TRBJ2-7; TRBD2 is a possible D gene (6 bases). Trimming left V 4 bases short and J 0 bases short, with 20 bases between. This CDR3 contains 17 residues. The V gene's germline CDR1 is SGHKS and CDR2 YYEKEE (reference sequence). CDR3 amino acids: CASSPTGAGTLSYEQYF. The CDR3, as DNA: TGTGCCAGCAGCCCCACCGGTGCCGGGACTCTCTCCTACGAGCAGTACTTC.

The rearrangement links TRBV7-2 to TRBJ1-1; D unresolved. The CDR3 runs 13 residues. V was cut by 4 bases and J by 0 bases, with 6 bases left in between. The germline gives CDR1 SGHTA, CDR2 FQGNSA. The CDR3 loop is CASSYLMNTEAFF. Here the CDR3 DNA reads TGTGCCAGCAGCTACCTCATGAACACTGAAGCTTTCTTT.

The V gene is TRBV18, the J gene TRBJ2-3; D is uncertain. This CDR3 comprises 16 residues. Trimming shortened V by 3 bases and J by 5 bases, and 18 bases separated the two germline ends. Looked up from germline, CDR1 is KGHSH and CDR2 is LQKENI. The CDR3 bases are TGTGCCAGCTCACCTCCGACTGGCTCTAATGGAGATACGCAGTATTTT. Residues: CASSPPTGSNGDTQYF.

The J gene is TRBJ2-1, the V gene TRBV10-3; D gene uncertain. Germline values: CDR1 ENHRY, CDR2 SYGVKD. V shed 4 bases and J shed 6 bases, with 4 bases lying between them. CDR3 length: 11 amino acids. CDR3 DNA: TGTGCCATCAGTGTTGCCAATGAGCAGTTCTTC. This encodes CAISVANEQFF.

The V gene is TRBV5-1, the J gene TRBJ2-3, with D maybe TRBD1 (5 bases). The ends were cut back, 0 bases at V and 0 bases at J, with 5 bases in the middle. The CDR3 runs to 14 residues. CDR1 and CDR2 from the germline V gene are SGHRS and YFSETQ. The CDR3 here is CASSLGQSTDTQYF. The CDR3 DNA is TGCGCCAGCAGCTTGGGACAGAGCACAGATACGCAGTATTTT.

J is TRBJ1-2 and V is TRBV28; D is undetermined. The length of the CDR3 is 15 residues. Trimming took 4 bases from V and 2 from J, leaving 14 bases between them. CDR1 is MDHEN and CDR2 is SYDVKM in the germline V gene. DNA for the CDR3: TGTGCCAGCAGTTCCTTAGCGGGAAACAACTATGGCTACACCTTC. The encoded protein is CASSSLAGNNYGYTF.